Below are 18 T cell receptor beta chains sequenced from a single sample in a study of OX40 agonist ivuxolimab in advanced cancers. The data were produced by immunoSEQ multiplex PCR, yet TCRdb's version contains in-frame clones alone and is incomplete. Here the sample spans roughly 59,000 clones, around 93% being singletons. The sample consisted of CD4+ or CD8+ T cells sorted from blood, taken in a trial of the OX40 agonist ivuxolimab. The receptors stem from an adult with an advanced solid tumor such as melanoma, head and neck, liver or kidney cancer.

In nucleotides, the CDR3 is TGTGCCAGCAGCTTTAGCGGGAGGGGGAATGAGCAGTTCTTC. Residues: CASSFSGRGNEQFF. The V and J genes are TRBV11-2 and TRBJ2-1; TRBD2 agrees at 11 bases. CDR3 length: 14 residues. Germline CDR1 SGHAT, CDR2 FQNNGV. Unmatched junction bases numbered 2, after V lost 3 bases and J lost 7 bases. Full variable domain (remainder filled in from reference TRBV11-2 and TRBJ2-1): EAGVAQSPRYKIIEKRQSVAFWCNPISGHATLYWYQQILGQGPKLLIQFQNNGVVDDSQLPKDRFSAERLKGVDSTLKIQPAKLEDSAVYLCASSFSGRGNEQFFGPGTRLTVL.

The chain is built from TRBV27 and TRBJ2-2, with D perhaps matching TRBD1 (5 bases). Per the germline V gene, CDR1 is MNHEY and CDR2 is SMNVEV (reference sequence). Trimming shortened V by 1 base and J by 1 base, and 7 bases separated the two germline ends. CDR3 size: 15 residues. As DNA, the CDR3 is TGTGCCAGCAGTTTATTACAGGAGAACACCGGGGAGCTGTTTTTT. Its protein is CASSLLQENTGELFF.

The chain links TRBV19 to TRBJ2-7, with 10 bases that match TRBD1. The trim removed 6 bases at V and 2 bases at J, leaving 7 bases unmatched. This CDR3 comprises 15 residues. In germline, CDR1 is LNHDA, CDR2 SQIVND (reference sequence). The CDR3 here is CASRPGTGVPYEQYF. The CDR3 coding sequence is TGTGCCAGTAGGCCCGGGACAGGGGTCCCCTACGAGCAGTACTTC.

This clone has just one count. The genes are TRBV11-2 and TRBJ2-7; a weak D match, TRBD1 (5 bases). The CDR3 is 15 residues long. Germline-derived CDR1 and CDR2 are SGHAT and FQNNGV. V was shortened by 1 base and J by 2 bases, with 12 bases between the two germline ends. The CDR3 DNA reads TGTGCCAGCAGCTTAGGCACAGGTCCTACCTACGAGCAGTACTTC. Protein: CASSLGTGPTYEQYF.

The rearrangement joins TRBV11-2 to TRBJ2-3, with 8 bases that match TRBD2. Trimming cost V 5 bases and J 0 bases; bases outside gene matches: 16. The germline gives CDR1 SGHAT, CDR2 FQNNGV. The CDR3 loop spans 19 amino acids. The CDR3 DNA follows: TGTGCCAGCAGCCGGTCAGGGAACACTAGCGGACCTAGCACAGATACGCAGTATTTT. Translated: CASSRSGNTSGPSTDTQYF.

CDR3 sequence reads: CASSRGLGLEQYF. The CDR3, as DNA: TGTGCCAGCAGCCGTGGACTAGGCCTTGAGCAGTACTTC. The chain has TRBV27 and TRBJ2-7, with 7 bases fitting TRBD2. The CDR3 is 13 amino acids. With V trimmed by 6 bases and J by 7 bases, 9 bases remained unmatched. Germline values: CDR1 MNHEY, CDR2 SMNVEV (reference sequence).

The chain combines TRBV18 with TRBJ1-5; 7 bases fit TRBD1. Germline V gene data show CDR1 as KGHSH and CDR2 as LQKENI. This CDR3 has 14 amino acids. V lost 6 bases and J lost 2; bases outside the gene matches: 4. The CDR3 region has the DNA TGTGCCAGCTCGGTCGGACAGGGCAATCAGCCCCAGCATTTT. This sequence encodes CASSVGQGNQPQHF.

This chain links TRBV11-2 with TRBJ2-7; 15 bases line up with TRBD2. Germline V lookup: CDR1 SGHAT, CDR2 FQNNGV. This CDR3 spans 15 amino acids. V lost 5 bases to trimming and J lost 7 bases; unmatched junction nucleotides: 6. This CDR3 reads CASSQGLAGGREQYF. CDR3 nucleotides: TGTGCCAGCAGCCAGGGACTAGCGGGGGGACGAGAGCAGTACTTC.

The V call is TRBV7-9, the J call TRBJ2-2; a possible D gene is TRBD1 (6 bases). Between the trimmed V and J ends, which lost 4 bases and 6 bases, there was a span of 9 bases. Germline-derived CDR1 and CDR2 are SEHNR and FQNEAQ (reference sequence). The CDR3 extends over 13 amino acids. The chain's CDR3 is CASSSSGAGELFF. The CDR3 region has the DNA TGTGCCAGCAGCTCCTCAGGGGCCGGGGAGCTGTTTTTT.

The chain joins TRBV4-1 to TRBJ1-5, with a tentative D call TRBD1 (5 bases). Trimming cost V 6 bases and J 3 bases, with 15 bases left between them. The germline V gene has CDR1 MGHRA and CDR2 YSYEKL. The CDR3 totals 15 residues. In nucleotides, the CDR3 is TGCGCCAGCAGTCTAAATCCGGGGCCCAATCAGCCCCAGCATTTT. As protein: CASSLNPGPNQPQHF.

The J gene is TRBJ2-3, the V gene TRBV13; the D gene is possibly TRBD2 (6 bases). This CDR3 is built from 15 residues. The germline gives CDR1 PRHDT, CDR2 FYEKMQ (reference sequence). The V end was cut by 0 bases, the J end by 3 bases, with 10 bases between. The CDR3 reads CASSLGSGETDTQYF. In nucleotides, the CDR3 is TGTGCCAGCAGCTTAGGATCGGGGGAGACAGATACGCAGTATTTT.

The V and J genes are TRBV29-1 and TRBJ1-2; no firm D call. Germline-derived CDR1 and CDR2 are SQVTM and ANQGSEA. This CDR3 spans 12 amino acids. V dropped 7 bases and J dropped 3 bases, with 12 bases sitting between them. CDR3 protein: CSAVGADYGYTF. For the CDR3, the DNA is TGCAGCGCTGTAGGAGCGGACTATGGCTACACCTTC.

The chain uses TRBV7-9 and TRBJ2-3, with TRBD2 matching over 12 bases. The CDR3 runs 17 residues. V shed 6 bases and J 2 bases; nucleotides not matched to a gene: 9. CDR1 is SEHNR, CDR2 FQNEAQ, per germline (reference sequence). The CDR3 region is CASSASGRDVATDTQYF. The CDR3 DNA is TGTGCCAGCAGTGCTAGCGGGAGGGACGTCGCCACAGATACGCAGTATTTT. Full variable domain (missing parts from reference TRBV7-9 and TRBJ2-3): DTGVSQNPRHKITKRGQNVTFRCDPISEHNRLYWYRQTLGQGPEFLTYFQNEAQLEKSRLLSDRFSAERPKGSFSTLEIQRTEQGDSAMYLCASSASGRDVATDTQYFGPGTRLTVL.

This clone was detected only once. The CDR3 bases are TGCGCCAGCAGCCAGTACTCAACAGGGGGCGGTCTTCACAATGAGCAGTTCTTC. Its translation: CASSQYSTGGGLHNEQFF. The chain is built from TRBV4-1 and TRBJ2-1; TRBD1 matches 9 bases. The CDR3 spans 18 residues. Germline V lookup: CDR1 MGHRA, CDR2 YSYEKL. With 3 bases clipped from V and 5 bases from J, the junction kept 14 bases outside the gene matches.

This clone was seen a few times. The rearrangement joins TRBV7-2 to TRBJ2-2, with TRBD2 identical over 7 bases. V shed 8 bases and J 0 bases; nucleotides not matched to a gene: 3. The germline CDR1 and CDR2 sequences are SGHTA and FQGNSA. The CDR3 is made up of 14 amino acids. This CDR3 is CASPGLTNTGELFF. CDR3 bases: TGTGCCAGCCCGGGACTAACGAACACCGGGGAGCTGTTTTTT. The whole variable domain, filled in from reference TRBV7-2 and TRBJ2-2, reads GAGVSQSPSNKVTEKGKDVELRCDPISGHTALYWYRQSLGQGLEFLIYFQGNSAPDKSGLPSDRFSAERTGGSVSTLTIQRTQQEDSAVYLCASPGLTNTGELFFGEGSRLTVL.

This clone was counted a few times. V usage is TRBV4-1 and J usage is TRBJ2-7; D possibly corresponds to TRBD2 (5 bases). CDR3 length equals 13 residues. Between the trimmed V and J ends, which lost 5 bases and 3 bases, there was a span of 11 bases. Germline V gene sequence: CDR1 MGHRA, CDR2 YSYEKL. Here the CDR3 reads CASSSGRLYEQYF. The CDR3 DNA reads TGCGCCAGCAGCTCGGGAAGACTCTACGAGCAGTACTTC.

The chain recombines TRBV4-2 with TRBJ2-7; 7 bases are a match to TRBD2. The CDR3 runs 15 residues. V lost 3 bases to trimming and J lost 1 base; unmatched junction nucleotides: 6. Germline CDR1 reads LGHNA; CDR2 reads YNFKEQ. CDR3 loop: CASSQGGTISYEQYF. DNA for the CDR3: TGTGCCAGCAGCCAGGGAGGGACTATTTCCTACGAGCAGTACTTC.

The chain has TRBV19 and TRBJ2-5; 9 bases fit TRBD1. The CDR3 runs 15 residues. CDR1 is LNHDA and CDR2 is SQIVND in the germline V gene (reference sequence). V lost 2 bases to trimming and J lost 4 bases; unmatched junction nucleotides: 5. CDR3 loop: CASSITGGLGETQYF. The CDR3 nucleotides are TGTGCCAGTAGTATAACAGGGGGCTTAGGAGAGACCCAGTACTTC.